This entry is about one T cell receptor (beta chain). No antigen is known for it. This CDR3 is built from 14 residues. Germline-derived CDR1 and CDR2 are MNHNS and SASEGT. Trimming at V came to 6 bases and at J to 7 bases, leaving 11 bases not matched to a gene. The data stem from a study of graft-versus-host responses after intestinal transplantation. Turning to the study itself: The transplants performed in recipients were multivisceral, liver-intestinal, or isolated intestinal. All recipients were given anti-thymocyte globulin induction, and tacrolimus and steroids were then administered for 2 to 4 years.

General study findings and limits: Allograft clonal ratios (graft-versus-host to host-versus-graft) were high in patients who had graft-donor T cell macrochimerism. The recipient marrow held GvH clones, and some of them showed up first in ileum or blood.

Some clones are missing from TCRdb's copy, which holds only in-frame ones; the method was immunoSEQ multiplex PCR. The table lists about 96,000 clones, roughly 92% of them singletons, with roughly 0.3% in the top ten. The V gene is TRBV6-1, the J gene TRBJ1-2; 7 nucleotides match TRBD1. Sequenced here: unstimulated CD4+ T cells sorted from spleen or lymph node cells, sampled before intestinal transplant. This receptor was identified in a human donor who received an intestinal transplant. In nucleotides, the CDR3 is TGTGCCAGCAGCCTCTGGACAGGTATTGCTGGCTACACCTTC. This codes for CASSLWTGIAGYTF.